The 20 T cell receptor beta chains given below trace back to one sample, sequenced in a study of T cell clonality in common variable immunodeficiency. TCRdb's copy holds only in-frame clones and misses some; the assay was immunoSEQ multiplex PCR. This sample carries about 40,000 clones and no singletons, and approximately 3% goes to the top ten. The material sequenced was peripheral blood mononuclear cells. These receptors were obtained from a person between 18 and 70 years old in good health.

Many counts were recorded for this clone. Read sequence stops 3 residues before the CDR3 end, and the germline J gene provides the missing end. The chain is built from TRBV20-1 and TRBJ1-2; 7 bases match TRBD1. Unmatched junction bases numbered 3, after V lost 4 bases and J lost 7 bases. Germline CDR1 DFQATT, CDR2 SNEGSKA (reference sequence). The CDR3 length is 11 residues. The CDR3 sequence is CSAKTGRGYTF. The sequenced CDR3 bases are TGCAGTGCTAAGACAGGGCGTGGC.

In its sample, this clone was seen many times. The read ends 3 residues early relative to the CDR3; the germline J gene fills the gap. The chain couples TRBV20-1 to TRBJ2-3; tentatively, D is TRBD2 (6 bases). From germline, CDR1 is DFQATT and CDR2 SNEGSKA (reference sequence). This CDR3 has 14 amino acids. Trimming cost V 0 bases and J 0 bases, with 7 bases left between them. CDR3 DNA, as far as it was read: TGCAGTGCTAGAGAGGGGGGTAGCACAGATACG. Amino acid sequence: CSAREGGSTDT. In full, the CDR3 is CSAREGGSTDTQYF.

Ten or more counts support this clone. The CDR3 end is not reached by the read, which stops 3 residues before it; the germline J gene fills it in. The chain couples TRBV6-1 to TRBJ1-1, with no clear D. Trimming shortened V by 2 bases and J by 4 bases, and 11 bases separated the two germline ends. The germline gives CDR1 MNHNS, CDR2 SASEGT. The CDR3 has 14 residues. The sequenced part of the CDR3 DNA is TGTGCCAGCAGTGAATTAGGGTCGGTCACTGAA. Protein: CASSELGSVTE. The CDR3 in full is CASSELGSVTEAFF.

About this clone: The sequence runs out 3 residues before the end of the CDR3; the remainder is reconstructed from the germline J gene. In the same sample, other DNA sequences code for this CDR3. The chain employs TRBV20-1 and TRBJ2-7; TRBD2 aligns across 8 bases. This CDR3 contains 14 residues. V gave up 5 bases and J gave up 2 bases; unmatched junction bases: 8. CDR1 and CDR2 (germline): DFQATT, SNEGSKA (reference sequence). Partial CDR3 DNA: TGCAGTGCTCGAACTGGGACTAGAGCCTACGAG. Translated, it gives CSARTGTRAYE. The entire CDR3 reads CSARTGTRAYEQYF.

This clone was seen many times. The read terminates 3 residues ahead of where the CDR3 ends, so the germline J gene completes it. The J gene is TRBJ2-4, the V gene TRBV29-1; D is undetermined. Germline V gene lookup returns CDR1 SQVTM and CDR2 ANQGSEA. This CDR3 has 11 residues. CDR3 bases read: TGCAGCGCCTCCCCAGGAGATGGT. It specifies CSASPGDG. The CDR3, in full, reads CSASPGDGQYF.

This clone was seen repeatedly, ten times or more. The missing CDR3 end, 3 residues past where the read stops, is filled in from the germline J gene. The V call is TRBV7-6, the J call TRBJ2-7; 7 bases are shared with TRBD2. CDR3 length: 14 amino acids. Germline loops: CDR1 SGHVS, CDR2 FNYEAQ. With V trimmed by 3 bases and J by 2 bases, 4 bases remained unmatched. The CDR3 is CASSFSGTTYEQYF. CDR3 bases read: TGTGCCAGCAGCTTCTCCGGGACTACCTACGAG.

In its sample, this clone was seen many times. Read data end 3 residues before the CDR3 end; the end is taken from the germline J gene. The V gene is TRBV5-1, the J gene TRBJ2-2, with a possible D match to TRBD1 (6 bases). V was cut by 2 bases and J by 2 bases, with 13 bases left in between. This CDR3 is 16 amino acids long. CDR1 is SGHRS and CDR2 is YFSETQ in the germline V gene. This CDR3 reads CASSLGGGSNTGELFF. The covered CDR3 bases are TGCGCCAGCAGCTTAGGGGGTGGGAGCAACACCGGGGAG.

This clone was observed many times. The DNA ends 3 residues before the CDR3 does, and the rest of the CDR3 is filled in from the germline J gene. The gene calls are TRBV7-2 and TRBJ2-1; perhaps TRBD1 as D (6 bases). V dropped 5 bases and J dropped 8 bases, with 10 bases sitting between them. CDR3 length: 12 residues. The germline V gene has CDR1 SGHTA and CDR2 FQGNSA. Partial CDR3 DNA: TGTGCCAGCAGCGTCGACAGGTATGAG. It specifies CASSVDRYE. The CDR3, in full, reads CASSVDRYEQFF.

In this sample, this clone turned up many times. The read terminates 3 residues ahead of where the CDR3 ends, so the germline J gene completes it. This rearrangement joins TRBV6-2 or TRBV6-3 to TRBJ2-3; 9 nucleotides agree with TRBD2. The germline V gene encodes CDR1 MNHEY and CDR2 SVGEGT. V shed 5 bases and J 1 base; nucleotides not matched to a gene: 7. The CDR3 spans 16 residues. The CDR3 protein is CASSPLAGVGTDTQYF. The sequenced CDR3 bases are TGTGCCAGCAGTCCATTAGCGGGAGTTGGCACAGATACG.

Here the CDR3 reads CASSEGQRNIQYF. Partial CDR3 DNA: TGCGCCAGCAGTGAAGGACAGAGAAACATT. The J gene is TRBJ2-4, the V gene TRBV10-2, with a possible D match to TRBD1 (6 bases). The CDR3 extends 3 residues past the end of the read, so its final part is completed from the germline J gene. Deletions cut 3 bases from V and 6 bases from J, with 9 bases between. CDR1 is WSHSY and CDR2 is SAAADI in the germline V gene. The CDR3 length is 13 residues.

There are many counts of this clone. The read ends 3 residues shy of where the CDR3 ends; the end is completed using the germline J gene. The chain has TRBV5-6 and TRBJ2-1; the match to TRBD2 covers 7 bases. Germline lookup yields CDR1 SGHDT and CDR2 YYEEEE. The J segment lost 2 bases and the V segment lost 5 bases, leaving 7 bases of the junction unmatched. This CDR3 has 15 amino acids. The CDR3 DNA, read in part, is TGTGCCAGCAGTATGGGCGGGGGAACCTACAATGAG. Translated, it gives CASSMGGGTYNE. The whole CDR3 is CASSMGGGTYNEQFF.

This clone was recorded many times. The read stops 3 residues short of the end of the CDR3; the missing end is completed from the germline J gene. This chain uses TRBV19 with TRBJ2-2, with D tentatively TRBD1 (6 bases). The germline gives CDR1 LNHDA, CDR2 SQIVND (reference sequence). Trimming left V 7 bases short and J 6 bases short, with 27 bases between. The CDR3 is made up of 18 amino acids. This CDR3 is CASKRGKLPNPSAGELFF. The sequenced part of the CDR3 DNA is TGTGCCAGTAAAAGGGGGAAGTTACCAAACCCCAGCGCCGGGGAG. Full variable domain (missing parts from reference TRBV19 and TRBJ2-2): DGGITQSPKYLFRKEGQNVTLSCEQNLNHDAMYWYRQDPGQGLRLIYYSQIVNDFQKGDIAEGYSVSREKKESFPLTVTSAQKNPTAFYLCASKRGKLPNPSAGELFFGEGSRLTVL.

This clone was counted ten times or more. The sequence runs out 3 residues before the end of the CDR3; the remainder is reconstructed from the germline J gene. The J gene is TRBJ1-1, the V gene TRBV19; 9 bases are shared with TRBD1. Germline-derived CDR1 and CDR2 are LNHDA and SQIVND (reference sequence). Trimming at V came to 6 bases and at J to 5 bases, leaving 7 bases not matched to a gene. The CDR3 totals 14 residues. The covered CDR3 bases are TGTGCCAGTAGCGAGACAGGGGGAAGGACTGAA. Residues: CASSETGGRTE. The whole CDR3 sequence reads CASSETGGRTEAFF.

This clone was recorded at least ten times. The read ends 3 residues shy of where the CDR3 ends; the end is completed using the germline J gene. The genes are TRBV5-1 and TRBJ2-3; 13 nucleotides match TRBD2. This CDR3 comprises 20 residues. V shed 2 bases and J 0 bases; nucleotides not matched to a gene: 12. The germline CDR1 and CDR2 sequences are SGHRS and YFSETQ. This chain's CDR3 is CASSLWTSGSVIASTDTQYF. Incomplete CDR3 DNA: TGCGCCAGCAGCTTATGGACTAGCGGGAGCGTGATAGCCAGCACAGATACG.

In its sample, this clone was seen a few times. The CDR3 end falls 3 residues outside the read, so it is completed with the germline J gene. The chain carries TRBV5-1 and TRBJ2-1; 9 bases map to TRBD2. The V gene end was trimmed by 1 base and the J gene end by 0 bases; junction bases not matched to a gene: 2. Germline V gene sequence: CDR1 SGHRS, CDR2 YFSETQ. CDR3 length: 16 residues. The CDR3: CASSLFSGSSYNEQFF. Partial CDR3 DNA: TGCGCCAGCAGCTTGTTTAGCGGGAGCTCCTACAATGAG.

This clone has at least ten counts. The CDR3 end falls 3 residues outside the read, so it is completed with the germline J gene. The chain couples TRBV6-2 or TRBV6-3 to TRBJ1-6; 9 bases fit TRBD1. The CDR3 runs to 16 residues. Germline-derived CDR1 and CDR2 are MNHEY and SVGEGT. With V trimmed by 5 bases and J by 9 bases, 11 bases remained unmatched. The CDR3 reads CASSQHPTGGFSPLHF. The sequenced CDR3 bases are TGTGCCAGCAGTCAACACCCGACAGGGGGTTTTTCACCC.

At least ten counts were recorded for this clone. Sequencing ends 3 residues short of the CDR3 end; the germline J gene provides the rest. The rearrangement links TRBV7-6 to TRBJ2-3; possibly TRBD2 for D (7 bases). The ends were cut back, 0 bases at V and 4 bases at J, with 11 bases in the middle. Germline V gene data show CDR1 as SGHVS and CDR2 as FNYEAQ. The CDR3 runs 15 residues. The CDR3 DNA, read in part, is TGTGCCAGCAGCTTAGCGGGGGGGCGGTCAGATACG. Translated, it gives CASSLAGGRSDT. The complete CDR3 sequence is CASSLAGGRSDTQYF.

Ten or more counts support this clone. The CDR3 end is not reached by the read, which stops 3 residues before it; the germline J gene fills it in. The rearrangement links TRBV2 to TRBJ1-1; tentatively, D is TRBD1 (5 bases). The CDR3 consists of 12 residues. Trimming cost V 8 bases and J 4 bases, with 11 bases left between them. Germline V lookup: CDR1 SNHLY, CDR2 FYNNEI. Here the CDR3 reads CASVGHLTEAFF. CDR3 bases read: TGTGCCAGCGTCGGACACCTCACTGAA.

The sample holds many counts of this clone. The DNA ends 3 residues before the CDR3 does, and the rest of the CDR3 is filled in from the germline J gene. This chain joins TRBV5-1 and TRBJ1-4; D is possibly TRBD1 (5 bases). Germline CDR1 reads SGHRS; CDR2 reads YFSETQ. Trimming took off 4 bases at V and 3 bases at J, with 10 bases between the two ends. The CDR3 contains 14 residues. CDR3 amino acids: CASSIQGPNEKLFF. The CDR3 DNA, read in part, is TGCGCCAGCAGCATTCAGGGCCCTAATGAAAAA. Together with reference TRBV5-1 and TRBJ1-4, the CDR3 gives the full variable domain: KAGVTQTPRYLIKTRGQQVTLSCSPISGHRSVSWYQQTPGQGLQFLFEYFSETQRNKGNFPGRFSGRQFSNSRSEMNVSTLELGDSALYLCASSIQGPNEKLFFGSGTQLSVL.

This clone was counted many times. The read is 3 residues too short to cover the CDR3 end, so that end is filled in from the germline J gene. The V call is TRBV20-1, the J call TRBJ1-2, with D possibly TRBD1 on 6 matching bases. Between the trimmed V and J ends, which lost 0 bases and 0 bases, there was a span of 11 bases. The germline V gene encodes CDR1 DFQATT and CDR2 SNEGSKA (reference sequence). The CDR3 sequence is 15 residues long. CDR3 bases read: TGCAGTGCTAGAGATCGAGGGGGTCCTAACTATGGC. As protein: CSARDRGGPNYG. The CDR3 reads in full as CSARDRGGPNYGYTF.